The 32 T cell receptor beta chains below come from one sample, sequenced in a study of blood T cell repertoires in COVID-19. Sequenced by immunoSEQ multiplex PCR; TCRdb stores in-frame clones only, minus some. The sample lists some 97,000 clones; roughly 85% were seen once. The sample comprised peripheral blood. These receptors were taken from a man between 65 and 80 years old with active or convalescent COVID-19.

The V and J genes are TRBV25-1 and TRBJ2-1; 11 bases are shared with TRBD2. Trimming at V came to 8 bases and at J to 6 bases, leaving 12 bases not matched to a gene. Germline lookup yields CDR1 MGHDK and CDR2 SYGVNS. This CDR3 is 16 amino acids long. CDR3 DNA sequence: TGTGCCAGCGAAGAACGGGGACTAGCGGACTTCAATGAGCAGTTCTTC. This encodes CASEERGLADFNEQFF.

The chain employs TRBV9 and TRBJ1-6, with D tentatively TRBD1 (6 bases). Germline assignment: CDR1 SGDLS and CDR2 YYNGEE. Trimming took off 0 bases at V and 10 bases at J, with 17 bases between the two ends. The CDR3 consists of 16 residues. CDR3 nucleotides: TGTGCCAGCAGCGTAGGAGACACAGGGCCGTACTCACCCCTCCACTTT. Its protein is CASSVGDTGPYSPLHF.

The J gene is TRBJ1-1, the V gene TRBV5-1; possibly TRBD1 for D (6 bases). Germline values: CDR1 SGHRS, CDR2 YFSETQ. This CDR3 is built from 15 residues. V was cut by 1 base and J by 1 base, with 11 bases left in between. In nucleotides, the CDR3 is TGCGCCAGCAGCTTGCGGGCAGGGGCGAACACTGAAGCTTTCTTT. It yields the protein CASSLRAGANTEAFF.

This clone was recorded a few times. The CDR3 protein is CASSPPGQVNSPLHF. For the CDR3, the DNA is TGTGCCAGCTCACCACCGGGGCAAGTAAATTCACCCCTCCACTTT. The V call is TRBV18, the J call TRBJ1-6; D may be TRBD1 (5 bases). The CDR3 has 15 amino acids. Per the germline V gene, CDR1 is KGHSH and CDR2 is LQKENI. V lost 0 bases and J 7 bases, leaving 10 bases between the germline ends.

This clone came up a few times. The chain links TRBV11-1 to TRBJ2-1, with 9 bases lining up with TRBD2. This CDR3 spans 14 amino acids. Trimming took 5 bases from V and 7 from J; bases not matched to a gene: 6. Germline values: CDR1 SGHAT, CDR2 FQDESV (reference sequence). The CDR3 region is CASSRSGSRNEQFF. CDR3 in DNA: TGTGCCAGCAGCCGTAGCGGGAGCAGGAATGAGCAGTTCTTC.

The chain links TRBV28 to TRBJ2-5; 8 bases agree with TRBD1. CDR1 is MDHEN and CDR2 is SYDVKM in the germline V gene. V gave up 6 bases and J gave up 1 base; unmatched junction bases: 16. The CDR3 extends over 18 amino acids. CDR3 bases: TGTGCCAGCAGACAAGACAGGGGCTGGGAACTAACCCAAGAGACCCAGTACTTC. This sequence encodes CASRQDRGWELTQETQYF.

J is TRBJ1-4 and V is TRBV3-1 (or the pseudogene TRBV3-2); D gene ambiguous. This CDR3 has 15 residues. The germline gives CDR1 LGHDT, CDR2 YNNKEL (reference sequence). V was cut by 4 bases and J by 3 bases, with 12 bases left in between. CDR3 in amino acids: CASSRNSGANEKLFF. CDR3 nucleotides: TGTGCCAGCAGCCGAAACTCCGGGGCTAATGAAAAACTGTTTTTT.

The V and J genes are TRBV14 and TRBJ2-7; no firm D call. CDR1 and CDR2 from the germline V gene are SGHDN and FVKESK. CDR3 length: 15 residues. With 4 bases removed from V and 1 base from J, the gap between germline ends came to 14 bases. CDR3 amino acids: CASSPYPSRSYEQYF. CDR3 DNA: TGTGCCAGCAGCCCCTACCCTTCCCGGTCCTACGAGCAGTACTTC. Supplemented by reference TRBV14 and TRBJ2-7, the full variable domain reads EAGVTQFPSHSVIEKGQTVTLRCDPISGHDNLYWYRRVMGKEIKFLLHFVKESKQDESGMPNNRFLAERTGGTYSTLKVQPAELEDSGVYFCASSPYPSRSYEQYFGPGTRLTVT.

The chain links TRBV27 to TRBJ1-1, with TRBD1 identical over 8 bases. The CDR3 has 17 residues. Germline V gene sequence: CDR1 MNHEY, CDR2 SMNVEV (reference sequence). After removal of 6 bases from V and 4 bases from J, the junction contained 16 bases not matched to a gene. The CDR3 DNA sequence: TGTGCCAGCAGCCTACGGACAGGGAGGATGCTAGGCACTGAAGCTTTCTTT. Residues: CASSLRTGRMLGTEAFF.

The chain employs TRBV6-5 and TRBJ2-2, with 13 bases lining up with TRBD2. This CDR3 has 15 amino acids. Losses at the gene ends were 6 bases for V and 5 bases for J; bases not matched to a gene: 3. Germline V gene sequence: CDR1 MNHEY, CDR2 SVGAGI. CDR3 sequence reads: CASRGLAGRTGELFF. In DNA form, the CDR3 reads TGTGCCAGCAGGGGACTAGCGGGACGGACCGGGGAGCTGTTTTTT.

V and J are TRBV7-9 and TRBJ1-6, with D possibly being TRBD1 (6 bases). CDR1 and CDR2 from the germline V gene are SEHNR and FQNEAQ (reference sequence). V shed 1 base and J shed 6 bases, with 13 bases lying between them. This CDR3 contains 16 residues. The CDR3 DNA reads as TGTGCCAGCAGCTTAGGAGGGGGTTCATTTAATTCACCCCTCCACTTT. Its protein product is CASSLGGGSFNSPLHF.

The rearrangement uses TRBV12-3 or TRBV12-4 and TRBJ2-3; D might be TRBD2 (6 bases). CDR3 length equals 13 residues. Trimming left V 3 bases short and J 3 bases short, with 7 bases between. CDR3 region: CASSLAGTDTQYF. CDR3 nucleotide sequence: TGTGCCAGCAGTTTGGCGGGGACAGATACGCAGTATTTT.

The J gene is TRBJ2-7, the V gene TRBV4-2; 8 nucleotides line up with TRBD2. The CDR3 is 14 amino acids. The ends lost 2 bases at V and 1 base at J; junction bases unmatched: 1. Germline assignment: CDR1 LGHNA and CDR2 YNFKEQ. The CDR3 loop reads CASSQSSGSYEQYF. In nucleotides, the CDR3 is TGTGCCAGCAGCCAATCTAGCGGGTCCTACGAGCAGTACTTC.

Comments on this clone: Within the sample, other DNA sequences also encode this same CDR3. This chain uses TRBV18 with TRBJ1-5, with 7 bases aligning to TRBD1. With V trimmed by 3 bases and J by 4 bases, 0 bases remained unmatched. Germline CDR1 is KGHSH and CDR2 is LQKENI. This CDR3 is 13 amino acids long. The CDR3 bases are TGTGCCAGCTCACCGGACAGGAATCAGCCCCAGCATTTT. This encodes CASSPDRNQPQHF.

The sample holds one count of this clone. V and J are TRBV3-1 (or the pseudogene TRBV3-2) and TRBJ2-7; tentatively, D is TRBD2 (5 bases). Trimming took 4 bases from V and 3 from J, leaving 7 bases between them. The V gene's germline CDR1 is LGHDT and CDR2 YNNKEL (reference sequence). The CDR3 loop spans 12 amino acids. In nucleotides, the CDR3 is TGTGCCAGCAGCCCCGGGATCTACGAGCAGTACTTC. Translated, it gives CASSPGIYEQYF.

The sample holds one count of this clone. The chain links TRBV28 to TRBJ2-2, with 7 bases aligning to TRBD1. The J segment lost 5 bases and the V segment lost 10 bases, leaving 4 bases of the junction unmatched. The CDR3 spans 12 residues. The germline V gene encodes CDR1 MDHEN and CDR2 SYDVKM. The CDR3 spells CATDRETGELFF. The CDR3 nucleotides are TGTGCCACAGACAGGGAAACCGGGGAGCTGTTTTTT.

This clone was observed a handful of times. The rearrangement joins TRBV6-5 to TRBJ2-2; D is perhaps TRBD1 (6 bases). CDR3 length: 15 residues. The V end lost 5 bases, the J end lost 4 bases, and 14 bases lay between the germline ends. Germline V gene lookup returns CDR1 MNHEY and CDR2 SVGAGI. The CDR3 sequence: CASSNRDRITGELFF. The DNA for the CDR3 is TGTGCCAGCAGTAACAGGGATCGGATCACCGGGGAGCTGTTTTTT.

V and J are TRBV7-8 and TRBJ2-1, with 10 bases lining up with TRBD1. The CDR3 contains 15 residues. With V trimmed by 5 bases and J by 7 bases, 8 bases remained unmatched. CDR1 is SGHVS and CDR2 is FQNEAQ in the germline V gene. The DNA of the CDR3 is TGTGCCAGCAGCCAGGGACAGGGGAAATTGAATGAGCAGTTCTTC. It specifies CASSQGQGKLNEQFF.

The gene calls are TRBV18 and TRBJ2-7, with TRBD1 identical over 9 bases. Germline V lookup: CDR1 KGHSH, CDR2 LQKENI. This CDR3 region has 16 residues. V lost 4 bases, J lost 2 bases, and 9 bases stayed unmatched. The CDR3 here is CASSHLSGTGTYEQYF. CDR3 sequence (DNA): TGTGCCAGCTCACATCTTTCCGGGACAGGGACCTACGAGCAGTACTTC.

The gene calls are TRBV15 and TRBJ1-6, with D tentatively TRBD1 (6 bases). V lost 5 bases and J 7 bases, leaving 15 bases between the germline ends. The CDR3 contains 15 residues. CDR1 is LNHNV and CDR2 is YYDKDF in the germline V gene (reference sequence). The CDR3 is CATSDNRVENSPLHF. The CDR3 nucleotides read TGTGCCACCAGCGACAACAGGGTTGAGAATTCACCCCTCCACTTT. Using reference TRBV15 and TRBJ1-6 for the parts outside the CDR3, the full variable domain is DAMVIQNPRYQVTQFGKPVTLSCSQTLNHNVMYWYQQKSSQAPKLLFHYYDKDFNNEADTPDNFQSRRPNTSFCFLDIRSPGLGDTAMYLCATSDNRVENSPLHFGNGTRLTVT.

The chain is built from TRBV13 and TRBJ2-1; a possible D gene is TRBD1 (5 bases). The CDR3 runs to 15 residues. Germline CDR1 PRHDT, CDR2 FYEKMQ (reference sequence). Trimming shortened V by 5 bases and J by 4 bases, and 15 bases separated the two germline ends. The CDR3 region is CASSEQGGLYNEQFF. The CDR3 DNA reads TGTGCCAGCAGCGAGCAGGGTGGATTATACAATGAGCAGTTCTTC.

The chain recombines TRBV19 with TRBJ1-5; perhaps TRBD1 as D (5 bases). V lost 4 bases to trimming and J lost 1 base, with 11 bases between them. Germline CDR1 reads LNHDA; CDR2 reads SQIVND (reference sequence). The length of the CDR3 is 15 residues. For the CDR3, the DNA is TGTGCCAGTAGTAGTAGTTCAGGGAGCAATCAGCCCCAGCATTTT. This encodes CASSSSSGSNQPQHF.

This clone was counted a single time. CDR3 DNA: TGTGCCAGCAGCGTTGGGACAGAGCTGAACACTGAAGCTTTCTTT. This sequence encodes CASSVGTELNTEAFF. V gene TRBV9 combines with J gene TRBJ1-1, with TRBD1 identical over 7 bases. Trimming cost V 2 bases and J 0 bases; bases outside gene matches: 4. The germline V gene encodes CDR1 SGDLS and CDR2 YYNGEE. This CDR3 comprises 15 residues.

This chain uses TRBV3-1 (or the pseudogene TRBV3-2) with TRBJ2-3; maybe TRBD1 (7 bases). Germline assignment: CDR1 LGHDT and CDR2 YNNKEL (reference sequence). V was pared by 4 bases and J by 2 bases, with 19 bases between. The CDR3 loop spans 17 amino acids. CDR3 bases: TGTGCCAGCAGCCGATACGGTGCGGGACAGCACACAGATACGCAGTATTTT. It translates to CASSRYGAGQHTDTQYF.

This clone has only a few counts. This chain links TRBV5-6 with TRBJ2-7, with 7 bases that match TRBD2. The length of the CDR3 is 14 residues. Germline V CDR1 and CDR2: SGHDT, YYEEEE. V gave up 3 bases and J gave up 0 bases; unmatched junction bases: 3. The CDR3 DNA is TGTGCCAGCAGCTACGGGGGGACCTCCTACGAGCAGTACTTC. The encoded protein is CASSYGGTSYEQYF.

This clone was observed a few times. V is TRBV6-5 and J is TRBJ1-2; 8 nucleotides line up with TRBD1. The V and J ends lost 6 bases and 8 bases, in that order; junction bases with no gene match: 14. CDR1 is MNHEY, CDR2 SVGAGI, per germline. This CDR3 has 15 amino acids. The DNA of the CDR3 is TGTGCCAGCAGGGACAGGGTACCTCGGCGAGGGGGCTACACCTTC. Translating it yields CASRDRVPRRGGYTF.

The V gene is TRBV7-9, the J gene TRBJ2-4; D perhaps matches TRBD1 (6 bases). The CDR3 totals 17 residues. V gave up 1 base and J gave up 5 bases, with 18 bases separating them. Looked up from germline, CDR1 is SEHNR and CDR2 is FQNEAQ (reference sequence). The CDR3: CASSLVALSAGENIQYF. Written as DNA, the CDR3 is TGTGCCAGCAGCTTAGTAGCCCTGAGCGCAGGGGAAAACATTCAGTACTTC.

The chain joins TRBV7-9 to TRBJ2-7; no clear D gene. V gave up 1 base and J gave up 3 bases, with 7 bases separating them. CDR3 length: 13 amino acids. Germline loops: CDR1 SEHNR, CDR2 FQNEAQ (reference sequence). The CDR3, as DNA: TGTGCCAGCAGCTTAGGACAAAACTACGAGCAGTACTTC. It yields the protein CASSLGQNYEQYF.

The chain uses TRBV5-4 and TRBJ1-6, with TRBD1 identical over 12 bases. The germline CDR1 and CDR2 sequences are SGHNT and YYREEE (reference sequence). J was trimmed by 9 bases and V by 4 bases; bases with no gene match: 11. This CDR3 has 17 residues. The CDR3 is CASSASPGQGAGSPLHF. The CDR3 bases are TGTGCCAGCAGCGCTTCTCCGGGACAGGGGGCTGGTTCACCCCTCCACTTT.

This clone was recorded once. The chain combines TRBV30 with TRBJ2-3; D not certain. The germline V gene encodes CDR1 GTSNPN and CDR2 SVGIG (reference sequence). Trimming stripped 6 bases from V and 2 bases from J, with 12 bases between. The CDR3 totals 13 residues. This CDR3 reads CACDRSYTDTQYF. As DNA, the CDR3 is TGTGCCTGCGATAGAAGTTACACAGATACGCAGTATTTT.

The chain couples TRBV9 to TRBJ2-1; no definite D call. Germline-derived CDR1 and CDR2 are SGDLS and YYNGEE. This CDR3 comprises 16 residues. V was trimmed by 1 base and J by 0 bases, leaving 11 bases between them. The CDR3 DNA sequence: TGTGCCAGCAGCGTAATTTGGCACAGCTCCTACAATGAGCAGTTCTTC. This encodes CASSVIWHSSYNEQFF.

The V call is TRBV6-4, the J call TRBJ2-1; D possibly corresponds to TRBD2 (6 bases). Germline V gene data show CDR1 as MRHNA and CDR2 as SNTAGT. The CDR3 extends over 15 amino acids. Trimming removed 5 bases at V and 1 base at J, with 12 bases between. The CDR3 loop reads CASSPTSTSYNEQFF. Written as DNA, the CDR3 is TGTGCCAGCAGTCCAACTAGCACGTCCTACAATGAGCAGTTCTTC.